This is a list of T cell receptor beta chains from one sample in a study of cytomegalovirus exposure and HLA in healthy donors. Repertoires were generated with immunoSEQ multiplex PCR, while TCRdb's copy carries only in-frame clones and drops some. This table has about 140,000 clones, roughly 80% appearing once. Sequencing was carried out using PBMCs. The receptors were sampled from a woman between 45 and 60 years old in good health and CMV-seropositive. Each CDR3 is given with its conserved first and last residue. D genes are given only for firm matches. Clone size is shown for a subset of rows, as once, few, many or a class of expanded clone.

>TRBV6-5|.|.|TRBJ1-2
TGTGCCAGCAGTTTGTCAGGCGGGTATGGCTACACCTTC
CASSLSGGYGYTF
>TRBV2|TRBD2|.|TRBJ2-1
TGTGCCAGCAGCCCGCTAGGACTAGCGGCCTACAATGAGCAGTTCTTC
CASSPLGLAAYNEQFF
>TRBV9|.|.|TRBJ1-1
TGTCCGGGAGATAGGACTGAAGCTTTCTTT
CPGDRTEAFF
>TRBV4-1|.|once|TRBJ2-5
TGCGCCAGCAGCCAAAGGGACTACCAAGAGACCCAGTACTTC
CASSQRDYQETQYF
>TRBV5-1|TRBD1|.|TRBJ2-2
TGCGCCAGCAGCGCCGGACAGGGGATTATTGAGACCGGGGAGCTGTTTTTT
CASSAGQGIIETGELFF
>TRBV7-2|.|few|TRBJ1-2
TGTGCCAGCAGCTTAGAAGTCCAGCGAGACTATGGCTACACCTTC
CASSLEVQRDYGYTF
>TRBV27|TRBD2|.|TRBJ2-3
TGTGCCAGCCGGATACTAGCGGGGGGGACAGATACGCAGTATTTT
CASRILAGGTDTQYF
>TRBV27|TRBD1|once|TRBJ2-2
TGTGCCAGCAGTCCGGGACAGGGATACACCGGGGAGCTGTTTTTT
CASSPGQGYTGELFF
>TRBV2|.|.|TRBJ1-5
TGTGCCAGCGGCAGGGGATCGCAGCAGCCCCAGCATTTT
CASGRGSQQPQHF
>TRBV19|.|few|TRBJ2-5
TGTGCCAGTAGTAGAGTTCGGGGGGCGCGCCTAGAGACCCAGTACTTC
CASSRVRGARLETQYF
>TRBV6-5|.|.|TRBJ1-2
TGTGCCAGCAGTTACCCCGGGAGAAGGGGTGGCTACACCTTC
CASSYPGRRGGYTF
>TRBV27|.|once|TRBJ1-4
TGTGCCAGCAAGCTTCGGTCTGGGGGGTCGGGCATGGGTGAAAAACTGTTTTTT
CASKLRSGGSGMGEKLFF
>TRBV30|.|.|TRBJ1-6
TGTGCCTGGAGGAGGGACATGGGCCGAGGATCACCCCTCCACTTT
CAWRRDMGRGSPLHF
>TRBV14|.|.|TRBJ1-1
TGTGCCAGCAGCCAAGCCGAGGGATTTAACACTGAAGCTTTCTTT
CASSQAEGFNTEAFF
>TRBV7-7|TRBD2|.|TRBJ2-2
TGTGCTAGCAGCGCGGGAGGGGGCCGTAGCACCGGGGAGCTGTTTTTT
CASSAGGGRSTGELFF
>TRBV5-6|TRBD1|few|TRBJ2-1
TGTGCCAGCGTAATCGGGGACAGGGGGCCCAATGAGCAGTTCTTC
CASVIGDRGPNEQFF
>TRBV7-2|.|few|TRBJ1-1
TGTGCCAGCAGCTTAGGAGAGAACACTGAAGCTTTCTTT
CASSLGENTEAFF